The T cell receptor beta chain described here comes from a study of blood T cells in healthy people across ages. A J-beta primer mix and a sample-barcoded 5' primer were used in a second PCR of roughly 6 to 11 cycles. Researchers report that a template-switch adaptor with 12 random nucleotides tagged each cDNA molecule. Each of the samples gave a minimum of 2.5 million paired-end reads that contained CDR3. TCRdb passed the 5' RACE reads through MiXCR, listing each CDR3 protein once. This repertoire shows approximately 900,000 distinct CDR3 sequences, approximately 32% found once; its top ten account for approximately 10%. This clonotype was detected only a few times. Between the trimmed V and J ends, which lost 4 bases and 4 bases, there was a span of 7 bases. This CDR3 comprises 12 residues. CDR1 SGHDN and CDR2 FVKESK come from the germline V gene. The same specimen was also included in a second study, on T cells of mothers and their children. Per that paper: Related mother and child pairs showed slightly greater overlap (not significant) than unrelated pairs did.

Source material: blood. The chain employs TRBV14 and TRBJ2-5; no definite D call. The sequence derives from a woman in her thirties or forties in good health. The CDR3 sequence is CASSRSGETQYF. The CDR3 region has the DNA TGTGCCAGCAGCCGAAGTGGAGAGACCCAGTACTTC.